The 8 T cell receptor beta chains presented below share a single source sample, sequenced in a study of beta chain features in type 1 diabetes. Findings and caveats of the study: Significant though moderate, a shortening of TCRB CDR3s appeared in all four CD4+ subsets of Type 1 diabetes patients.

The antigens of these receptors remain unknown. Expressed TCRB transcripts were sequenced because the isolated RNA had all been reverse transcribed beforehand. Only in-frame clones appear in the TCRdb table, and some are missing; sequencing was by immunoSEQ multiplex PCR. The sample has 600,000 to 700,000 clones, about an eighth seen once; the top ten hold 0.022%. What was sequenced was naive CD4+ T cells from blood. These receptor sequences come from a man younger than 35 with type 1 diabetes.

Only a few counts were recorded for this clone. The chain joins TRBV19 to TRBJ2-2; tentatively, D is TRBD2 (5 bases). With 7 bases removed from V and 5 bases from J, the gap between germline ends came to 20 bases. CDR3 length: 16 amino acids. Germline values: CDR1 LNHDA, CDR2 SQIVND (reference sequence). The CDR3 region has the DNA TGTGCCAGTATGGATAAAGAAGGAGGTTGGACCGGGGAGCTGTTTTTT. It translates to CASMDKEGGWTGELFF. The full variable domain, completed using reference TRBV19 and TRBJ2-2, is DGGITQSPKYLFRKEGQNVTLSCEQNLNHDAMYWYRQDPGQGLRLIYYSQIVNDFQKGDIAEGYSVSREKKESFPLTVTSAQKNPTAFYLCASMDKEGGWTGELFFGEGSRLTVL.

This sequence joins TRBV28 and TRBJ2-1; a possible D gene is TRBD1 (5 bases). Germline V gene data show CDR1 as MDHEN and CDR2 as SYDVKM. V dropped 7 bases and J dropped 3 bases, with 19 bases sitting between them. The CDR3 is made up of 16 amino acids. CDR3 sequence (DNA): TGTGCCAGCATGCCGCCTGGACACCTTAACTACAATGAGCAGTTCTTC. Translating it yields CASMPPGHLNYNEQFF.

V is TRBV20-1 and J is TRBJ1-5; D remains unclear. Germline CDR1 reads DFQATT; CDR2 reads SNEGSKA (reference sequence). This CDR3 spans 11 amino acids. Between the trimmed V and J ends, which lost 7 bases and 4 bases, there was a span of 8 bases. The CDR3 region has the DNA TGCAGTGTATCGGGGAATCAGCCCCAGCATTTT. This translates into CSVSGNQPQHF.

The rearrangement uses TRBV6-5 and TRBJ1-5; possibly TRBD1 for D (6 bases). V lost 4 bases, J lost 2 bases, and 15 bases lay in between. CDR1 MNHEY and CDR2 SVGAGI come from the germline V gene. The CDR3 consists of 16 residues. CDR3 residues: CASSLTGYMGNQPQHF. CDR3 coding DNA: TGTGCCAGCAGTTTAACAGGGTATATGGGCAATCAGCCCCAGCATTTT.

This chain joins TRBV5-6 and TRBJ1-3; 9 bases fit TRBD1. V trimming: 0 bases; J trimming: 0 bases; junction bases outside the gene matches: 4. CDR1 is SGHDT, CDR2 YYEEEE, per germline. The CDR3 sequence is 17 residues long. CDR3 bases: TGTGCCAGCAGCTTGGACGGGACAGGGTTCTCTGGAAACACCATATATTTT. This encodes CASSLDGTGFSGNTIYF. Full variable domain (missing parts from reference TRBV5-6 and TRBJ1-3): DAGVTQSPTHLIKTRGQQVTLRCSPKSGHDTVSWYQQALGQGPQFIFQYYEEEERQRGNFPDRFSGHQFPNYSSELNVNALLLGDSALYLCASSLDGTGFSGNTIYFGEGSWLTVV.

The gene calls are TRBV4-1 and TRBJ1-4; unclear D gene. Germline V CDR1 and CDR2: MGHRA, YSYEKL. V was shortened by 1 base and J by 1 base, with 10 bases between the two germline ends. The CDR3 extends over 16 amino acids. The CDR3 nucleotides are TGCGCCAGCAGCCAAGGTCGGTGGGAAACTAATGAAAAACTGTTTTTT. Its protein is CASSQGRWETNEKLFF.

The chain carries TRBV5-4 and TRBJ2-7; 9 positions match TRBD1. CDR3 size: 17 residues. The J segment lost 0 bases and the V segment lost 4 bases, leaving 11 bases of the junction unmatched. Germline CDR1 SGHNT, CDR2 YYREEE (reference sequence). The CDR3 DNA sequence: TGTGCCAGCAGCACCCGGACAGGGGCTCCTAGCTCCTACGAGCAGTACTTC. This translates into CASSTRTGAPSSYEQYF.

This clone turned up a few times. The chain employs TRBV13 and TRBJ2-7, with 11 bases aligning to TRBD1. Germline loops: CDR1 PRHDT, CDR2 FYEKMQ (reference sequence). The CDR3 is 18 amino acids. With 4 bases clipped from V and 3 bases from J, the junction kept 14 bases outside the gene matches. The CDR3: CASSYPGQGVGSRYEQYF. In nucleotides, the CDR3 is TGTGCCAGCAGCTATCCGGGACAGGGGGTAGGAAGTCGCTACGAGCAGTACTTC.